The present T cell receptor beta chain was sequenced within a study of shared clonotypes between healthy human individuals. Study summary: There were three CD4 naive, three CD4 memory, two CD8 naive and one CD8 memory plates per donor.

Germline-derived CDR1 and CDR2 are LGHNA and YSLEER. The length of the CDR3 is 14 residues. The V and J ends lost 4 bases and 0 bases respectively, with 10 bases between them. For this clone: Different DNA sequences within this sample yield the same CDR3.

Sorted subsets were amplified in replicate PCRs using 200 to 250 ng DNA, approximately 30,000 T cell genomes. Sequencing was performed with immunoSEQ multiplex PCR; in TCRdb, only in-frame clones are kept and a portion is missing. The sample shows some 2 million clones, about 95% of them seen only once. Terminally differentiated effector memory CD45RA+ cells were excluded by CCR7 positive selection of CD45RO-negative cells. The sequencing input was naive CD8+ T cells sorted from blood. V gene TRBV4-3 combines with J gene TRBJ2-7; D gene ambiguous. The receptor's source is a young man in good health. CDR3 sequence: CASSPGLISYEQYF. The CDR3 DNA reads TGCGCCAGCAGCCCGGGCCTAATCTCCTACGAGCAGTACTTC.